This T cell receptor beta chain appears in the sequencing data of a study of regulatory T cells in long-lasting Graves disease. Study-wide context: Patients newly diagnosed with Graves' had been on antithyroid drugs for under 3 months.

Arm-PCR of CDR3 regions with iRepertoire HTBI primers generated TCR beta libraries. Using its own MiXCR run on the multiplex PCR reads, TCRdb lists one record per CDR3 protein. This sample has 350,000 to 500,000 distinct CDR3 sequences, with roughly 15% found just once. This clonotype was seen a few times. Its antigen remains unknown. The sample's time point: newly diagnosed GD, antithyroid drugs for less than 3 months. Preparation of the TCR library used RNA extracted from PBMCs. Germline loops: CDR1 SGHRS, CDR2 YFSETQ. The CDR3 runs to 15 residues. V shed 6 bases, J shed 4 bases, and the junction held 11 bases outside the gene matches. General study points: What was studied was peripheral blood only, and not thyroid tissue.

The same sample was also used in a study of T cells in Graves' hyperthyroidism and ophthalmopathy. Per that paper: The HTBI primer set drove a first-round RT-PCR of the TCR CDR3. A 13 V-J model separated ophthalmopathy from stable hyperthyroidism.

This chain uses TRBV5-1 with TRBJ1-1, with 8 bases matching TRBD1. The clonotype comes from a woman between 45 and 65 years old with Graves disease. The specimen comprised peripheral blood mononuclear cells (PBMCs), sampled at new diagnosis, from a patient treated with antithyroid drugs. CDR3 nucleotides: TGCGCCAGCACTAACCAGGGGGCATCAGGCACTGAAGCTTTCTTT. Protein sequence: CASTNQGASGTEAFF.